One sample yielded the 18 T cell receptor beta chains listed below, sequenced in a study of blood T cells in healthy people across ages. The use of a sample-barcoded 5' primer and a J-beta primer mix characterized a second PCR of roughly 7 to 11 cycles. Via MiXCR, TCRdb re-called the 5' RACE reads, giving one row per CDR3 protein. This sample has approximately 850,000 distinct CDR3 sequences, with 44% found just once. The sample consisted of blood. These receptors all come from a man aged 55 to 70 in good health.

This clonotype has just a few counts. This chain uses TRBV6-6 with TRBJ2-7; a possible D gene is TRBD1 (5 bases). The J call may be wrong; the DNA end is better matched by TRBJ2-5. The CDR3 consists of 16 residues. Germline CDR1 reads MNHNY; CDR2 reads SVGAGI (reference sequence). This chain's CDR3 is CASSLSRVRFGETQYF. The CDR3 DNA reads TGTGCCAGCAGTTTAAGCAGGGTCCGATTTGGGGAGACCCAGTACTTC.

This clonotype was seen a handful of times. The J gene is TRBJ2-7, the V gene TRBV6-5, with D perhaps TRBD1 (6 bases). This CDR3 is built from 15 residues. Germline lookup yields CDR1 MNHEY and CDR2 SVGAGI. V was clipped by 2 bases and J by 2 bases, with 13 bases between them. In nucleotides, the CDR3 is TGTGCCAGCAGTTACGGGGGCCAAAAAACCTACGAGCAGTACTTC. Translation gives CASSYGGQKTYEQYF.

This clonotype was seen at least ten times. The chain has TRBV20-1 and TRBJ1-5; 8 positions agree with TRBD1. CDR3 size: 14 residues. Germline values: CDR1 DFQATT, CDR2 SNEGSKA (reference sequence). V was pared by 5 bases and J by 2 bases, with 5 bases of the junction left unmatched. In DNA form, the CDR3 reads TGCAGTGCTTCCAGGGGGCTAGGCAATCAGCCCCAGCATTTT. Translation: CSASRGLGNQPQHF.

The chain joins TRBV6-4 to TRBJ2-3; TRBD2 agrees at 7 bases. V was pared by 3 bases and J by 3 bases, with 3 bases of the junction left unmatched. Germline V gene data show CDR1 as MRHNA and CDR2 as SNTAGT. This CDR3 has 14 residues. The CDR3 region has the DNA TGTGCCAGCAGTGAGGGACTAATAACAGATACGCAGTATTTT. Amino acids: CASSEGLITDTQYF.

The chain has TRBV29-1 and TRBJ2-3; D is possibly TRBD2 (6 bases). V was pared by 5 bases and J by 5 bases, with 8 bases between. Germline assignment: CDR1 SQVTM and CDR2 ANQGSEA. CDR3 length: 11 amino acids. The CDR3 is CSVRGLDTQYF. DNA of the CDR3: TGCAGCGTTCGGGGGTTAGATACGCAGTATTTT.

The genes are TRBV3-1 and TRBJ2-6, with D perhaps matching TRBD1 (6 bases). The V gene's germline CDR1 is LGHDT and CDR2 YNNKEL (reference sequence). The length of the CDR3 is 14 residues. Trimming left V 5 bases short and J 5 bases short, with 10 bases between. The CDR3 bases are TGTGCCAGCAGCACAGGGTTGTGGGCCAACGTCCTGACTTTC. It specifies CASSTGLWANVLTF.

The rearrangement joins TRBV20-1 to TRBJ2-1, with D possibly being TRBD1 or TRBD2 (5 bases each). Germline values: CDR1 DFQATT, CDR2 SNEGSKA (reference sequence). V dropped 3 bases and J dropped 0 bases, with 15 bases sitting between them. The CDR3 has 16 residues. The CDR3 sequence is CSASFSGRNSYNEQFF. Here the CDR3 DNA reads TGCAGTGCTAGTTTTTCGGGACGGAACTCCTACAATGAGCAGTTCTTC.

The chain recombines TRBV7-2 with TRBJ1-1; no clear D gene. V was clipped by 3 bases and J by 0 bases, with 11 bases between them. CDR1 is SGHTA and CDR2 is FQGNSA in the germline V gene. This CDR3 has 15 amino acids. In nucleotides, the CDR3 is TGTGCCAGCAGCTTGTCGATTAGGGTGAACACTGAAGCTTTCTTT. The encoded protein is CASSLSIRVNTEAFF. The variable domain in full, completed from reference TRBV7-2 and TRBJ1-1, reads GAGVSQSPSNKVTEKGKDVELRCDPISGHTALYWYRQSLGQGLEFLIYFQGNSAPDKSGLPSDRFSAERTGGSVSTLTIQRTQQEDSAVYLCASSLSIRVNTEAFFGQGTRLTVV.

The CDR3 coding sequence is TGTGCCAGCAGTTACGGCCTCGGGGAGGTCAGCGAGACCCAGTACTTC. Translated, it gives CASSYGLGEVSETQYF. This chain links TRBV6-2 or TRBV6-3 with TRBJ2-5, with TRBD2 as a possible D gene (6 bases). The V and J ends lost 2 bases and 5 bases respectively, with 18 bases between them. Germline V gene data show CDR1 as MNHEY and CDR2 as SVGEGT. The CDR3 is 16 residues long.

This clonotype came up a few times. The V gene is TRBV6-1, the J gene TRBJ2-2, with 10 bases fitting TRBD2. This CDR3 is built from 17 residues. V trimming: 5 bases; J trimming: 0 bases; junction bases outside the gene matches: 6. Germline assignment: CDR1 MNHNS and CDR2 SASEGT. The CDR3 loop reads CASSTKRGGTNTGELFF. Written as DNA, the CDR3 is TGTGCCAGCAGTACCAAGCGGGGGGGGACGAACACCGGGGAGCTGTTTTTT.

In its sample, this clonotype was seen a few times. V gene TRBV20-1 combines with J gene TRBJ2-7, with TRBD2 as a possible D gene (6 bases). Trimming removed 0 bases at V and 2 bases at J, with 11 bases between. This CDR3 comprises 14 residues. From germline, CDR1 is DFQATT and CDR2 SNEGSKA (reference sequence). Here the CDR3 DNA reads TGCAGTGCTAGAGATCGGGGGACTGCCTACGAGCAGTACTTC. It codes for CSARDRGTAYEQYF.

Concerning this clonotype: The junction shows a germline mismatch at one end, possibly a read error. The gene calls are TRBV12-3 or TRBV12-4 and TRBJ2-3, with D maybe TRBD2 (6 bases). The CDR3 spans 14 residues. The CDR3 is CASSPGGYTDAQYF. CDR3 sequence (DNA): TGTGCCAGCAGTCCCGGGGGATACACAGATGCGCAGTATTTT.

V gene TRBV11-2 combines with J gene TRBJ2-5, with 10 bases identical to TRBD2. Trimming cost V 5 bases and J 4 bases; bases outside gene matches: 13. The CDR3 consists of 17 residues. CDR1 and CDR2 (germline): SGHAT, FQNNGV. The CDR3 loop reads CASSPRLAGAWGETQYF. The CDR3 nucleotides read TGTGCCAGCAGCCCCCGGCTAGCGGGGGCCTGGGGAGAGACCCAGTACTTC.

The chain employs TRBV3-1 and TRBJ2-7; D remains ambiguous. CDR1 and CDR2 (germline): LGHDT, YNNKEL (reference sequence). Trimming removed 0 bases from V and 4 bases from J, with 13 bases in between. The CDR3 consists of 15 residues. The CDR3 bases are TGTGCCAGCAGCCAAGAAACGGCCAGGCGGTACGAGCAGTACTTC. It encodes CASSQETARRYEQYF.

This sequence joins TRBV20-1 and TRBJ2-7; D remains unclear. Trimming pared 6 bases from V and 7 bases from J, leaving 22 bases between. CDR3 size: 14 residues. The germline V gene has CDR1 DFQATT and CDR2 SNEGSKA (reference sequence). The CDR3: CSAARGHNTGEQYF. DNA of the CDR3: TGCAGTGCCGCCCGCGGCCATAACACCGGTGAGCAGTACTTC.

The rearrangement joins TRBV30 to TRBJ2-4; the D gene is possibly TRBD1 (6 bases). The J call may be incorrect, as the DNA end agrees better with TRBJ2-7. This CDR3 has 11 residues. Germline V gene lookup returns CDR1 GTSNPN and CDR2 SVGIG (reference sequence). The CDR3 sequence: CAWSRDNEQYF. CDR3 coding DNA: TGTGCCTGGAGTAGGGACAACGAGCAGTACTTC.

This clonotype was seen just once. The chain employs TRBV5-5 and TRBJ1-4, with D perhaps TRBD1 (5 bases). V lost 0 bases, J lost 8 bases, and 8 bases lay in between. This CDR3 has 13 amino acids. CDR1 is SGHKS, CDR2 YYEKEE, per germline (reference sequence). The CDR3 coding sequence is TGTGCCAGCAGCTTGGGGGGGGACGAAAAACTGTTTTTT. Its translation: CASSLGGDEKLFF.

This clonotype was picked up a small number of times. The V call is TRBV21-1, the J call TRBJ2-1. TRBV21-1 represents a pseudogene. CDR3 length: 13 amino acids. The CDR3 protein is CASSKARDNEQFF. In DNA form, the CDR3 reads TGTGCCAGCAGCAAAGCGAGAGACAATGAGCAGTTCTTC.